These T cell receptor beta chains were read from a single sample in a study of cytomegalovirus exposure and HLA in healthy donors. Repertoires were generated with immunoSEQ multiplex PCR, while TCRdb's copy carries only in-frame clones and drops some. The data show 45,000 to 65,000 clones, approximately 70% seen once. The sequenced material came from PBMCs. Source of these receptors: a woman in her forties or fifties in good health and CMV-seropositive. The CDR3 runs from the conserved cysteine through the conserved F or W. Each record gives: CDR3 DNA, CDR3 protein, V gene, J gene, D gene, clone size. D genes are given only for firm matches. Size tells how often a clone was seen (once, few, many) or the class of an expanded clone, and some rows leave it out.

CDR3nt: TGTGCCAGCACTCGTGGGGACACACTAAACATTCAGTACTTC; CDR3aa: CASTRGDTLNIQYF; v_gene: TRBV28; j_gene: TRBJ2-4; d_gene: .; abundance: .
CDR3nt: TGTGCCAGCAGTGAAGGGGGCAGCTCCTACGAGCAGTACTTC; CDR3aa: CASSEGGSSYEQYF; v_gene: TRBV6-4; j_gene: TRBJ2-7; d_gene: TRBD1; abundance: .
CDR3nt: TGTGCCAGCACCGACGGGGGGAACACTGAAGCTTTCTTT; CDR3aa: CASTDGGNTEAFF; v_gene: TRBV6-1; j_gene: TRBJ1-1; d_gene: .; abundance: .
CDR3nt: TGCGCCAGCAGCCAAGATTACGCGGGCCTACCGACAGATACGCAGTATTTT; CDR3aa: CASSQDYAGLPTDTQYF; v_gene: TRBV4-3; j_gene: TRBJ2-3; d_gene: .; abundance: .
CDR3nt: TGTGCCAGCAGCCTAGTAACGACGGGAAAGGCAGATACGCAGTATTTT; CDR3aa: CASSLVTTGKADTQYF; v_gene: TRBV7-2; j_gene: TRBJ2-3; d_gene: .; abundance: once
CDR3nt: TGTGCCAGCAGCTTTCTCGAGTCGTCCGAGCAGTACTTC; CDR3aa: CASSFLESSEQYF; v_gene: TRBV5-6; j_gene: TRBJ2-7; d_gene: .; abundance: few
CDR3nt: TGTGCCAGCAGTTGGCTAGCGGGAGGCCATGAGCAGTTCTTC; CDR3aa: CASSWLAGGHEQFF; v_gene: TRBV27; j_gene: TRBJ2-1; d_gene: TRBD2; abundance: .
CDR3nt: TGTGCCAGCAGCACACGATTGAACACTGAAGCTTTCTTT; CDR3aa: CASSTRLNTEAFF; v_gene: TRBV9; j_gene: TRBJ1-1; d_gene: .; abundance: .
CDR3nt: TGTGCCACCTCCCCGGAACCAGGGGACTATGGCTACACCTTC; CDR3aa: CATSPEPGDYGYTF; v_gene: TRBV6-5; j_gene: TRBJ1-2; d_gene: .; abundance: .
CDR3nt: TGCAGCGTACAGAAGAGGGCCAATGAGCAGTTCTTC; CDR3aa: CSVQKRANEQFF; v_gene: TRBV29-1; j_gene: TRBJ2-1; d_gene: .; abundance: .
CDR3nt: TGCGCCAGCAGCACAGGGGGGGGGAGGACCTACAATGAGCAGTTCTTC; CDR3aa: CASSTGGGRTYNEQFF; v_gene: TRBV4-1; j_gene: TRBJ2-1; d_gene: .; abundance: .
CDR3nt: TGCGCCAGCAGCCAAGATCAAAACAAAGAGACCCAGTACTTC; CDR3aa: CASSQDQNKETQYF; v_gene: TRBV4-1; j_gene: TRBJ2-5; d_gene: .; abundance: .
CDR3nt: TGTGCCAGCAGCCCGAGACAGGGGGCGGTCTCCTACGAGCAGTACTTC; CDR3aa: CASSPRQGAVSYEQYF; v_gene: TRBV5-6; j_gene: TRBJ2-7; d_gene: TRBD1; abundance: .
CDR3nt: TGTGCCAGCAGCTTACTGGGACCTCGGGAGGCTTTCTTT; CDR3aa: CASSLLGPREAFF; v_gene: TRBV7-2; j_gene: TRBJ1-1; d_gene: .; abundance: .
CDR3nt: TGTGCCAGCAGCTCAACCCAGGGGTTTAACGAGCAGTACTTC; CDR3aa: CASSSTQGFNEQYF; v_gene: TRBV13; j_gene: TRBJ2-7; d_gene: .; abundance: .